This T cell receptor beta chain is from a study of shared clonotypes between healthy human individuals (dated by TCRdb to the early 2020s). Notes on the research overall: The cohort included a few men and a couple of women between 18 and 49 years of age. To estimate repertoire size and how much clonotype sharing occurs between individuals, the study deeply sequenced the blood TCR repertoires of five healthy adults. Per donor, three plates each were used for CD4 naive and CD4 memory, two for CD8 naive, and one for CD8 memory. Per donor, leukapheresis produced somewhere between about 0.94 and 9.5 billion PBMCs. To increase sequencing depth and limit assay-specific biases, TCR repertoire library preparation and sequencing were carried out by different laboratories using diverse techniques.

The study at large found these results: Because the study included only a small number of donors, the genetic and exposure-history diversity represented was limited. Sampling was restricted to blood, and TCR repertoires in tissues likely differ from the TCR repertoires found in blood. Pairwise subsampling led to the expectation that sequencing depth would affect the degree of clonotype sharing among donors. When a few donors were compared, the shared fraction of clonotypes was roughly 5% for naive CD4, over 3% for naive CD8, more than 2% for memory CD4, and about 0.36% for memory CD8. Higher generation probabilities were observed for clonotypes shared by all four sorted-subset donors than for non-shared clonotypes. Naive subsets generally had larger estimated clonotype richness than memory subsets. Rarefaction of sorted-subset datasets indicated incomplete sequencing despite the large sequencing depth.

TCR CDR3 regions were amplified from genomic DNA by multiplex PCR using the deep immunoSEQ assay. Extracted genomic DNA from each cell subset was spread evenly across all wells of several immunoSEQ 96-well plates, with each plate serving as a replicate. For sorted subsets, about 210 ng of genomic DNA, equivalent to 25,000 to 35,000 T cell genomes, went into each replicate PCR. The purified libraries were quantified using a Qubit 3.0 fluorometer, sized with a Bioanalyzer 2100, and then quantified again using the KAPA Library Quantification kit. A separate single-read 150-cycle Illumina NextSeq 550 flow cell was used to sequence each immunoSEQ 96-well plate. Per the authors' processing: The immunoSEQ output contained only junctional sequences without quality scores, so filtering could not match that applied to full-length reads. Sequences were annotated with PyIR, a Python wrapper for IgBLAST v1.9, and V/J genes and CDR3 were assigned using IMGT germline references. Reads with weak V/J assignments (E-value above 1e-6), missing CDR3, stop codons, out-of-frame junctions, or ambiguous translated residues were removed. V3J clonotypes were defined by identical inferred V gene, J gene, and CDR3 amino acid sequence. To compute the percentage overlap between repertoires, the number of shared unique clonotypes was divided by the size of the smaller repertoire. RTK rarefaction, the Chao1 estimator, and Recon v2.1 estimates of unobserved clonotypes were used to assess repertoire richness. Generation probabilities for all TCRbeta clonotypes obtained by the gDNA method from a handful of donors were computed using OLGA. Held by TCRdb, this immuneACCESS table contains in-frame sequences only and omits some clones. Under half of the omission traces to an unresolved V gene where checked; the cause of the rest is unknown. The V and J calls and clone size are taken from that table; D and trimming were inferred from the DNA. Across this sample there are millions of clones, with more than 90% seen only once. The biggest ten clones account for over 0.12% of the sample.

CDR1 SGHRS and CDR2 YFSETQ were looked up in the germline V gene. The CDR3 measures 17 amino acids from cysteine to phenylalanine. This entry keeps only the CDR3 DNA: 51 bases, framed from base 1. Trimming takes 6 bases off V and 6 bases off J; junction bases not matched to a gene: 11. Donors were healthy HIV-negative adults with no recently reported acute infections or vaccinations. Every donor was a Caucasian adult residing in Nashville, Tennessee, USA. CD4+ T cells were enriched by magnetic negative selection; naive cells were then positively selected on CD45RA, and the negative fraction formed the memory subset. After blood collection by leukapheresis, PBMCs were isolated using Ficoll-Histopaque density gradient centrifugation and then cryopreserved in the vapor phase of liquid nitrogen. Analytical flow cytometry was used to check the purity and quantity of every magnetically sorted T cell population. Genomic DNA was isolated from each sorted fraction and quantified by UV absorbance on a Nanodrop 2000c.

On this clone itself: Its antigen has not been determined. No base qualities exist here, and no much larger clone lies one base off it.

Sequenced input: naive CD4+ T cells sorted from blood. The label giving this sample's cell subset or site can be read as: CD45RA+ positively selected. The sequence is built from TRBV5-1 and TRBJ2-3; TRBD2 matches 15 bases in the middle. The sequence derives from a man aged 18 to 35 in good health. The CDR3 reads CASNRRRTSGGEDTQYF. The bases are TGCGCCAGCAACCGACGCCGGACTAGCGGGGGGGAGGATACGCAGTATTTT.